Listed below are T cell receptor beta chains from one sample, sequenced in a study of shared clonotypes between healthy human individuals. Profiling relied on immunoSEQ multiplex PCR, and the TCRdb table lists in-frame clones only, not all of them. The sample carries about 450,000 clones, 79% recorded once. The specimen was PBMCs. Every receptor here comes from a woman between 40 and 50 years old in good health. Some clones in this sample may be carry-over from other donors' samples. CDR3s include the opening cysteine and the closing phenylalanine or tryptophan. A D gene is named only where the DNA matches it firmly. The listing skips clone size in some rows; elsewhere it reads once, few, many or a size class.

DNA,CDR3,J,D,size,V
TGTGCCTCCCGAGGAGGGGCTGAAGCTTTCTTT,CASRGGAEAFF,TRBJ1-1,NA,NA,TRBV10-3
TGTGCCAGCAGCCCTTTGGGACACCCTGAAGCTTTCTTT,CASSPLGHPEAFF,TRBJ1-1,NA,NA,TRBV6-5
TGTGCCAGCAGTATTAGCGGAAACACCGGGGAGCTGTTTTTT,CASSISGNTGELFF,TRBJ2-2,NA,NA,TRBV28
TGTGCCAGCAGTGACAGGGAGGGTTACGAGCAGTACTTC,CASSDREGYEQYF,TRBJ2-7,TRBD2,NA,TRBV6-4
TGTGCCAGCAGCTTCGGGCTAGCGGGTACAGATACGCAGTATTTT,CASSFGLAGTDTQYF,TRBJ2-3,TRBD2,NA,TRBV7-2
TGTGCCAGCAGATCGACAGCCCGACCGAACACTGAAGCTTTCTTT,CASRSTARPNTEAFF,TRBJ1-1,NA,NA,TRBV6-6
TGTGCCAGCAGTGAACCCCGACAGGGTGAGAACAATGAGCAGTTCTTC,CASSEPRQGENNEQFF,TRBJ2-1,TRBD1,NA,TRBV25-1
TGCGCCAGCAGCGTCGAAAGGGACCTCTACGAGCAGTACTTC,CASSVERDLYEQYF,TRBJ2-7,NA,NA,TRBV5-1
TGTGCCAGCAGCCCGGACAGTTCCACTGAAGCTTTCTTT,CASSPDSSTEAFF,TRBJ1-1,NA,NA,TRBV7-3
TGTGCCACCAGTGTGGATATTAGAGAGACCCAGTACTTC,CATSVDIRETQYF,TRBJ2-5,NA,NA,TRBV6-5
TGTGCCAGCAGCTTGATCAGTAGCTATGGCTACACCTTC,CASSLISSYGYTF,TRBJ1-2,NA,NA,TRBV5-4
TGTGCCAGCAGCTTGGGACTAGATGAAGATACGCAGTATTTT,CASSLGLDEDTQYF,TRBJ2-3,NA,NA,TRBV5-4
TGTGCCAGCAGTTCCCGGACGGCGACTTACGAGCAGTACTTC,CASSSRTATYEQYF,TRBJ2-7,NA,NA,TRBV6-5
TGTGCCTGGAGTCCGACAGGGGACGAGCAGTACTTC,CAWSPTGDEQYF,TRBJ2-7,TRBD1,NA,TRBV30
TGTGCCAGCAGTTTTACAGGGGGGACTAATGAAAAACTATTTTTT,CASSFTGGTNEKLFF,TRBJ1-4,TRBD1,once,TRBV28
TGCGCCAGCAGCCAAGATAGAGACTATGGCTACACCTTC,CASSQDRDYGYTF,TRBJ1-2,NA,few,TRBV4-3
TGCGCCAGCAGCGACGTCCCGGGACAGGGCCTGGAAGCTTTCTTT,CASSDVPGQGLEAFF,TRBJ1-1,TRBD1,NA,TRBV5-1
TGTGCCAGCAGCAGGGCGGGAGGGACCACAGATACGCAGTATTTT,CASSRAGGTTDTQYF,TRBJ2-3,TRBD2,NA,TRBV7-3
TGTGCCAGCAGTCCGGGGTCAGAGGTGTCACCCCTCCACTTT,CASSPGSEVSPLHF,TRBJ1-6,NA,NA,TRBV6-5
TGTGCCAGCAGGGGGCGAAACCCCTCCTACAATGAGCAGTTCTTC,CASRGRNPSYNEQFF,TRBJ2-1,NA,NA,TRBV6-5
TGTGCCAGCTCACCCGACAGGGACGAGCAGTACTTC,CASSPDRDEQYF,TRBJ2-7,TRBD1,NA,TRBV18
TGTGCCAGCAGCCCCACAGGGTTTCGCACTGAAGCTTTCTTT,CASSPTGFRTEAFF,TRBJ1-1,NA,NA,TRBV7-2
TGTGCCATCAGTGAAGGGACAGGCACCTATGGCTACACCTTC,CAISEGTGTYGYTF,TRBJ1-2,TRBD1,NA,TRBV10-3
TGTGCCAGCAGTCCCATGGACAGGGAGGTAGGAAACACCATATATTTT,CASSPMDREVGNTIYF,TRBJ1-3,TRBD1,NA,TRBV28
TGTGCCAGCAGCCCAAGGACCCGCACCGGGGAGCTGTTTTTT,CASSPRTRTGELFF,TRBJ2-2,NA,NA,TRBV7-2
TGTGCCAGCAGACCTCCGGGACGAACCATTGGAAACACCATATATTTT,CASRPPGRTIGNTIYF,TRBJ1-3,NA,NA,TRBV6-6
TGTGCCAGTAGCAGGAGGGAAGCGGGAGCGCGCGAGCAGTACTTC,CASSRREAGAREQYF,TRBJ2-7,TRBD2,NA,TRBV19
TGTGCCAGCACCAACCTTGTGCGTACCAGGGACTATGGCTACACCTTC,CASTNLVRTRDYGYTF,TRBJ1-2,NA,many,TRBV4-2
TGTGCCACCAGCAGGAGCTGGGGGGCGAACCACGAGCAGTACTTC,CATSRSWGANHEQYF,TRBJ2-7,NA,NA,TRBV15
TGTGCCAGCACGGGACTAGCGGGAACAGATACGCAGTATTTT,CASTGLAGTDTQYF,TRBJ2-3,TRBD2,NA,TRBV28
TGTGCCAGCAGCTTGGGACAGGGGTTGGGCGAGCAGTACTTC,CASSLGQGLGEQYF,TRBJ2-7,TRBD1,NA,TRBV7-8
TGTGCGGTAACCTCTATGGGAGGCTACACCTTC,CAVTSMGGYTF,TRBJ1-2,NA,few,TRBV30
TGCGCCAGCATAACTAGACAGGGTGATTCGTACACCATATATTTT,CASITRQGDSYTIYF,TRBJ1-3,TRBD1,once,TRBV23-1
TGTGCCAGCAGTTTAAGGAGGGATTGGAATCAGCCCCAGCATTTT,CASSLRRDWNQPQHF,TRBJ1-5,NA,once,TRBV27
TGTGCCAGCAGCTTTGCATGGACTAGCGGGAGCTGGGACGAGCAGTACTTC,CASSFAWTSGSWDEQYF,TRBJ2-7,TRBD2,NA,TRBV7-8
TGTGCCAGCAGCCCCACGGGGGGAGAGACCCAGTACTTC,CASSPTGGETQYF,TRBJ2-5,TRBD2,NA,TRBV7-3
TGTGCCAGCAGAGAGACAGGGAGATCGAACACTGAAGCTTTCTTT,CASRETGRSNTEAFF,TRBJ1-1,TRBD1,NA,TRBV6-4
TGTGCCATCAGTGGACAGGGGGGTTACGAGCAGTACTTC,CAISGQGGYEQYF,TRBJ2-7,TRBD1,NA,TRBV10-3
TGTGCCAGCAGCTTGAGGAGATTGAACACTGAAGCTTTCTTT,CASSLRRLNTEAFF,TRBJ1-1,NA,NA,TRBV5-6
TGCGCCAGCAGCCGTGCGGGAGCGAACACCGGGGAGCTGTTTTTT,CASSRAGANTGELFF,TRBJ2-2,TRBD2,once,TRBV5-1
TGTGCCAGTAGTGGTGTATCGGGGAATGAGCAGTTCTTC,CASSGVSGNEQFF,TRBJ2-1,NA,NA,TRBV19
TGTGCCAGCAGCGGAATACTAGCGAGCTCCTACAATGAGCAGTTCTTC,CASSGILASSYNEQFF,TRBJ2-1,TRBD2,NA,TRBV9
TGTGCCAGCATTCACTCAGGGACCCAAGAGACCCAGTACTTC,CASIHSGTQETQYF,TRBJ2-5,NA,NA,TRBV6-6
TGTGCCACCAGCAGAGTGGGGGCTAGCGGGAGAGCTGAGCAGTTCTTC,CATSRVGASGRAEQFF,TRBJ2-1,TRBD2,NA,TRBV15
TGCGCCAGCAGCACATCTACCGGGACAGGTTCTCTTATTGGCTACACCTTC,CASSTSTGTGSLIGYTF,TRBJ1-2,TRBD1,NA,TRBV5-1
TGCGCCAGCAGCCCCTCCCCCGACAGGGGAAGGTCCTATGGCTACACCTTC,CASSPSPDRGRSYGYTF,TRBJ1-2,TRBD1,NA,TRBV4-1
TGTGCCAGCAGTTTATCAGGGGCGCAGGGGGGGCACTATGGCTACACCTTC,CASSLSGAQGGHYGYTF,TRBJ1-2,TRBD1,NA,TRBV27
TGTGCCAGCAGCTTCTCTGGGAGAAGGAACACTGAAGCTTTCTTT,CASSFSGRRNTEAFF,TRBJ1-1,NA,NA,TRBV7-9
TGTGCCAGCAGCTTGGATGGGAGGCGGACAGATACGCAGTATTTT,CASSLDGRRTDTQYF,TRBJ2-3,NA,once,TRBV5-6
TGTGCCAGTAGTCCTGGACTGAACTACAATGAGCAGTTCTTC,CASSPGLNYNEQFF,TRBJ2-1,NA,NA,TRBV19
TGCGCCAGCAGCCGCGCAGGAATGAACACTGAAGCTTTCTTT,CASSRAGMNTEAFF,TRBJ1-1,NA,NA,TRBV4-1